Reported below is one T cell receptor (beta chain). TCRdb re-called clones via MiXCR from the PCR reads. The sample records roughly 45,000 clones, more than 3% being singletons. Patients were all untreated before their thyroid surgery. V shed 5 bases, J shed 5 bases, and the junction held 4 bases outside the gene matches. The CDR3 sequence is 14 residues long. Germline CDR1 SNHLY, CDR2 FYNNEI. The source of the sample is a study of metastatic and nonmetastatic thyroid tumors. This chain connects TRBV2 to TRBJ2-1, with 9 bases that match TRBD2. Sequencing used blood. The clonotype comes from a female donor with papillary thyroid cancer or a benign thyroid nodule (not recorded which). Some clones in this sample may be carry-over from other donors' samples. Here the CDR3 reads CASSRLAEHNEQFF. CDR3 bases: TGTGCCAGCAGTCGACTAGCGGAGCACAATGAGCAGTTCTTC.